The subject of this entry is one T cell receptor beta chain. The antigen is unknown. The sample originates from a study of T cell responses to AZD1222 COVID-19 vaccine. General study findings and limits: Distributed over spike, vaccine-associated CD4 TCRs predominated at 160-218 and 743-854. Sampling that yielded the repertoires occurred only after the peak T cell response. Donors were chiefly white British, with a greater number of females, and clonal diversity was perhaps underestimated. Nearly half of the spike-specific TCRs reportedly recognize variant regions that carry no mutations.

Germline CDR1 reads SNHLY; CDR2 reads FYNNEI. The CDR3 is 16 amino acids. The V and J ends lost 2 bases and 6 bases respectively, with 19 bases between them. The data were produced by immunoSEQ multiplex PCR, yet TCRdb's version contains in-frame clones alone and is incomplete. Among 70,000 to 90,000 clones listed, under 90% were seen once. This sequence joins TRBV2 and TRBJ1-1, with D possibly matching TRBD1 (5 bases). Sequences were derived from peripheral blood, sampled on day 0 of AZD1222 vaccination. The origin of this receptor is an adult in good health. The CDR3 sequence: CASSELIRGGRSEAFF. The CDR3 DNA reads as TGTGCCAGCAGTGAATTGATTCGGGGGGGACGGTCTGAAGCTTTCTTT.